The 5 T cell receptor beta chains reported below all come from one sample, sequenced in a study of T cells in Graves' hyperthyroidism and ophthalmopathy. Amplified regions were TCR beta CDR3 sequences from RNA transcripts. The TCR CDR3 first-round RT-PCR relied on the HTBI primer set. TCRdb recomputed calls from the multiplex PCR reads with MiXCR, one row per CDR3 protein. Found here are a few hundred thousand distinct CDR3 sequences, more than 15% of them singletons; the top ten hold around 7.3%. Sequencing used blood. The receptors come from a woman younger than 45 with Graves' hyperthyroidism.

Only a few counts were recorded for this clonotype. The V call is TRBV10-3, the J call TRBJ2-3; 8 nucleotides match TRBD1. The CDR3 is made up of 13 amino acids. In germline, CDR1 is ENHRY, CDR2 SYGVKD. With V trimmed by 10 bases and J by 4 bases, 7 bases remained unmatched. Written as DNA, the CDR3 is TGTGCCAGCTGGCAGGGGGCCCCAGATACGCAGTATTTT. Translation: CASWQGAPDTQYF.

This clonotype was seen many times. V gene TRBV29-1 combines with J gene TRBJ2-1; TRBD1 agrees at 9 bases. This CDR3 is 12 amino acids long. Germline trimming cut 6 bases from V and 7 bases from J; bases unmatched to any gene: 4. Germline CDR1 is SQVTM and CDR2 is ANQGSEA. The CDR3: CSVRGQGNEQFF. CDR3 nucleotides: TGCAGCGTGAGAGGACAGGGGAATGAGCAGTTCTTC.

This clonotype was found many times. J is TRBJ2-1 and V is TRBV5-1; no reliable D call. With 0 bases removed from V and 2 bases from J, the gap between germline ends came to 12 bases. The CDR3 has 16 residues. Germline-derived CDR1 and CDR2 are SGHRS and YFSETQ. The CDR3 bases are TGCGCCAGCAGCTTGGATCGTAGCCTAACCTACAATGAGCAGTTCTTC. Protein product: CASSLDRSLTYNEQFF.

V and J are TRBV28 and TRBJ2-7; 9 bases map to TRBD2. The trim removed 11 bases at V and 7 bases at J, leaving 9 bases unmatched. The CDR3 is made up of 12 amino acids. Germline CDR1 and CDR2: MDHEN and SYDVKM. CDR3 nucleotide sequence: TGTGCCTGGGCGGGAGGGCCGGGGGAGCAGTACTTC. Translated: CAWAGGPGEQYF.

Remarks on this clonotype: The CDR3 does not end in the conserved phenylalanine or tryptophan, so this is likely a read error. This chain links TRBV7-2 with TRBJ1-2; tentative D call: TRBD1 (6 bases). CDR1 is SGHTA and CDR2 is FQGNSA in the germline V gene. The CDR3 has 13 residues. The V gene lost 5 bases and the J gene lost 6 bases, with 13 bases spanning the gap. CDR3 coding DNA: TGTGCCAGCAGCCCGAGTCCAGGGGATGGCTACACCCTC. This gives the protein CASSPSPGDGYTL.